This TCR beta chain was captured by sequencing in a study of T cells in Graves' hyperthyroidism and ophthalmopathy. Findings of the study overall: In validation, the model predicted ophthalmopathy. These predictions came a median roughly 6.5 months before onset. Clonotypes that were expanded in thyroid above 0.001 mostly appeared in blood too.

The CDR3 contains 15 residues. J lost 4 bases, V lost 2 bases, and 3 bases had no gene match. Germline lookup yields CDR1 MNHEY and CDR2 SVGEGT. TCR beta CDR3 regions were amplified from RNA transcripts. First-round RT-PCR of the TCR CDR3 relied on the HTBI primer set. TCRdb redid the calling of the multiplex PCR reads with MiXCR, one entry per CDR3 protein. This table holds roughly 240,000 distinct CDR3 sequences, around 25% found once. On this clonotype itself: The antigen remains unidentified.

The sequencing input was blood. The gene calls are TRBV6-2 or TRBV6-3 and TRBJ2-2; TRBD2 matches 8 bases. The source of this sequence is a woman aged 40 to 50 with Graves' ophthalmopathy. The DNA for the CDR3 is TGTGCCAGCAGTTACGGCCTAGCGGGCACCGGGGAGCTGTTTTTT. Its translation is CASSYGLAGTGELFF.